The rows below give T cell receptor beta chains drawn from one sample of a study of cytomegalovirus exposure and HLA in healthy donors. This table comes from immunoSEQ multiplex PCR, and its TCRdb copy is limited to in-frame clones, with some not included. The sample contains 200,000 or so clones, 84% of which appear only once. Sequenced material: PBMCs. Receptors were obtained from a woman in her twenties or thirties in good health and CMV-seropositive. CDR3s include the opening cysteine and the closing phenylalanine or tryptophan. The D gene is left open where the match is weak. The size of a clone is reported for some rows only, either as once, few or many, or as a class for expanded clones.

D gene: -; clone size: once; J gene: TRBJ2-7; V gene: TRBV6-6; CDR3 DNA: TGTGCCAGCACCTTTGGGGCAGACTCCTACGAGCAGTACTTC; CDR3 protein: CASTFGADSYEQYF
D gene: -; clone size: few; J gene: TRBJ1-1; V gene: TRBV2; CDR3 DNA: TGTGCCAGCAGCGCGGACAAGAACACTGAAGCTTTCTTT; CDR3 protein: CASSADKNTEAFF
D gene: TRBD2; clone size: -; J gene: TRBJ2-7; V gene: TRBV29-1; CDR3 DNA: TGCAGCGTTCGGACGACTAGCGGCGGTCCAAGCGAGCAGTACTTC; CDR3 protein: CSVRTTSGGPSEQYF
D gene: -; clone size: -; J gene: TRBJ2-7; V gene: TRBV27; CDR3 DNA: TGTGCCAGCAGTTTATCCGGGGGATACTACGAGCAGTACTTC; CDR3 protein: CASSLSGGYYEQYF
D gene: -; clone size: -; J gene: TRBJ2-1; V gene: TRBV9; CDR3 DNA: TGTGCCAGCAGCGTAGGGACTGGCAATGAGCAGTTCTTC; CDR3 protein: CASSVGTGNEQFF
D gene: -; clone size: -; J gene: TRBJ2-3; V gene: TRBV18; CDR3 DNA: TGTGCCAGCTCTCGAGGGATGACAGATACGCAGTATTTT; CDR3 protein: CASSRGMTDTQYF
D gene: TRBD1; clone size: -; J gene: TRBJ2-7; V gene: TRBV12-5; CDR3 DNA: TGTGCTAGTGCTTTGGACAGGGGATACGAGCAGTACTTC; CDR3 protein: CASALDRGYEQYF
D gene: -; clone size: few; J gene: TRBJ1-1; V gene: TRBV30; CDR3 DNA: TGTGCCTGGAGTGTAAGCCAGCGTGAAGCTTTCTTT; CDR3 protein: CAWSVSQREAFF
D gene: -; clone size: -; J gene: TRBJ1-1; V gene: TRBV5-1; CDR3 DNA: TGCGCCAGCAGCCCGAGGTATTCGAACACTGAAGCTTTCTTT; CDR3 protein: CASSPRYSNTEAFF
D gene: -; clone size: -; J gene: TRBJ2-7; V gene: TRBV5-1; CDR3 DNA: TGCGCCAGCAGCTTTGGAGTTCGTGTGGGCGAGCAGTACTTC; CDR3 protein: CASSFGVRVGEQYF
D gene: TRBD1; clone size: -; J gene: TRBJ1-1; V gene: TRBV10-1; CDR3 DNA: TGCGCCAGCAGTGGCTCCTACCCGGGACAGGGAAACACTGAAGCTTTCTTT; CDR3 protein: CASSGSYPGQGNTEAFF
D gene: -; clone size: -; J gene: TRBJ2-3; V gene: TRBV4-2; CDR3 DNA: TGTGCCAGCAGCCAAGATTCGGGAACATCCGATACGCAGTATTTT; CDR3 protein: CASSQDSGTSDTQYF
D gene: TRBD2; clone size: -; J gene: TRBJ2-7; V gene: TRBV15; CDR3 DNA: TGTGCCACCAGCAGAGTGAAGGGGAGGGCGGACGAGCAGTACTTC; CDR3 protein: CATSRVKGRADEQYF
D gene: -; clone size: few; J gene: TRBJ1-1; V gene: TRBV19; CDR3 DNA: TGTGCCAGTAGTACTCCGGGGATGAACACTGAAGCTTTCTTT; CDR3 protein: CASSTPGMNTEAFF
D gene: -; clone size: -; J gene: TRBJ1-4; V gene: TRBV18; CDR3 DNA: TGTGCCAGCTCACCATCGGGTGAAAAACTGTTTTTT; CDR3 protein: CASSPSGEKLFF
D gene: -; clone size: -; J gene: TRBJ2-1; V gene: TRBV5-6; CDR3 DNA: TGTGCCAGCAGCTCGGGACTCCAGTGGAGCAGGGAGCAGTTCTTC; CDR3 protein: CASSSGLQWSREQFF
D gene: TRBD1; clone size: once; J gene: TRBJ1-2; V gene: TRBV7-3; CDR3 DNA: TGTGCCAGCAGCTTGAGCGGGACAGGGGAGGGCTACACCTTC; CDR3 protein: CASSLSGTGEGYTF
D gene: -; clone size: -; J gene: TRBJ2-2; V gene: TRBV19; CDR3 DNA: TGTGCCAGTAGTCTCCAGGGGCGAGGGGGTCGATGGGAGCTGTTTTTT; CDR3 protein: CASSLQGRGGRWELFF
D gene: -; clone size: -; J gene: TRBJ1-1; V gene: TRBV9; CDR3 DNA: TGTGCCAGCAGCTCGGGGGAGAACACTGAAGCTTTCTTT; CDR3 protein: CASSSGENTEAFF
D gene: TRBD2; clone size: -; J gene: TRBJ2-1; V gene: TRBV18; CDR3 DNA: TGTGCCAGCTTCGCGGGGGTTGCGTTCTTC; CDR3 protein: CASFAGVAFF
D gene: -; clone size: once; J gene: TRBJ2-3; V gene: TRBV27; CDR3 DNA: TGTGCCAGCAGCTTCTCGCGAGGTCCCGCAGATACGCAGTATTTT; CDR3 protein: CASSFSRGPADTQYF
D gene: -; clone size: -; J gene: TRBJ2-1; V gene: TRBV27; CDR3 DNA: TGTGCCAGCAGTTCACAGGTCAATGAGCAGTTCTTC; CDR3 protein: CASSSQVNEQFF
D gene: TRBD2; clone size: -; J gene: TRBJ2-2; V gene: TRBV29-1; CDR3 DNA: TGCAGCGTTGAAGCTCTAGCGGGAGGGCCCGGGGAGCTGTTTTTT; CDR3 protein: CSVEALAGGPGELFF
D gene: TRBD1; clone size: -; J gene: TRBJ2-7; V gene: TRBV27; CDR3 DNA: TGTGCCAGCAGTTTAGCAGGGGGCTACGAGCAGTACTTC; CDR3 protein: CASSLAGGYEQYF
D gene: -; clone size: -; J gene: TRBJ1-2; V gene: TRBV28; CDR3 DNA: TGTGCCAGCAGCGTATATGACTATGGCTACACCTTC; CDR3 protein: CASSVYDYGYTF
D gene: TRBD2; clone size: -; J gene: TRBJ2-1; V gene: TRBV6-1; CDR3 DNA: TGTGCCACCCGACTAGCGGGAAATCGTGAGCAGTTCTTC; CDR3 protein: CATRLAGNREQFF
D gene: TRBD2; clone size: once; J gene: TRBJ2-3; V gene: TRBV5-1; CDR3 DNA: TGCGCCAGCAGCTCCGGACTAGCCAGGGATACGCAGTATTTT; CDR3 protein: CASSSGLARDTQYF
D gene: -; clone size: -; J gene: TRBJ1-5; V gene: TRBV4-2; CDR3 DNA: TGTGCCAGCAGCCAAGATGGAGGGGAATCCAATCAGCCCCAGCATTTT; CDR3 protein: CASSQDGGESNQPQHF
D gene: TRBD2; clone size: -; J gene: TRBJ2-7; V gene: TRBV4-1; CDR3 DNA: TGCGCCAGCAGCCATTCCGGGACTAGCGTCTACGAGCAGTACTTC; CDR3 protein: CASSHSGTSVYEQYF
D gene: -; clone size: -; J gene: TRBJ1-1; V gene: TRBV5-6; CDR3 DNA: TGTGCCAGCAGCTTGGCCCGGGGGTGGACTGAAGCTTTCTTT; CDR3 protein: CASSLARGWTEAFF
D gene: -; clone size: -; J gene: TRBJ2-1; V gene: TRBV5-6; CDR3 DNA: TGTGCCAGCAGCTTAGAATTGAGAGGCTACGTCGGGGAGCAGTTCTTC; CDR3 protein: CASSLELRGYVGEQFF
D gene: -; clone size: -; J gene: TRBJ2-7; V gene: TRBV7-9; CDR3 DNA: TGTGCAGGTAGCGCCTCTAGCTACGAGCAGTACTTC; CDR3 protein: CAGSASSYEQYF
D gene: -; clone size: -; J gene: TRBJ1-1; V gene: TRBV11-2; CDR3 DNA: TGTGCCAGCAGCTTAGTCGGGAACACTGAAGCTTTCTTT; CDR3 protein: CASSLVGNTEAFF
D gene: -; clone size: -; J gene: TRBJ2-2; V gene: TRBV27; CDR3 DNA: TGTGCCAGCAGTTATAAAACCGGGGAGCTGTTTTTT; CDR3 protein: CASSYKTGELFF
D gene: TRBD1; clone size: -; J gene: TRBJ1-2; V gene: TRBV10-3; CDR3 DNA: TGTGCCATCCGGGACAGGGGCGGTCAAATCGATAACTATGGCTACACCTTC; CDR3 protein: CAIRDRGGQIDNYGYTF
D gene: -; clone size: once; J gene: TRBJ2-1; V gene: TRBV5-4; CDR3 DNA: TGTGCCAGCAGCAAGGTTGGCGGTTCTTACAATGAGCAGTTCTTC; CDR3 protein: CASSKVGGSYNEQFF
D gene: -; clone size: -; J gene: TRBJ2-7; V gene: TRBV2; CDR3 DNA: TGTGCCAGCAGACCGTTGGGGCGGTTTAACTACGAGCAGTACTTC; CDR3 protein: CASRPLGRFNYEQYF
D gene: TRBD2; clone size: -; J gene: TRBJ2-1; V gene: TRBV28; CDR3 DNA: TGTGCCAGCAGTTTTGGTAGCGGGAGGGCCGGGGACAATGAGCAGTTCTTC; CDR3 protein: CASSFGSGRAGDNEQFF
D gene: -; clone size: -; J gene: TRBJ2-1; V gene: TRBV7-6; CDR3 DNA: TGTGCCAGCAGCTTAGCACGGGTAGCTCGGCAGTTCTTC; CDR3 protein: CASSLARVARQFF
D gene: -; clone size: -; J gene: TRBJ2-1; V gene: TRBV6-5; CDR3 DNA: TGTGCCAGCAGAGCCAGGGTGGTCAATGAGCAGTTCTTC; CDR3 protein: CASRARVVNEQFF
D gene: -; clone size: -; J gene: TRBJ2-3; V gene: TRBV5-5; CDR3 DNA: TGTGCCAGCAGCTTGTCCAGGCGATGGGAGTATTTT; CDR3 protein: CASSLSRRWEYF
D gene: TRBD1; clone size: -; J gene: TRBJ2-2; V gene: TRBV14; CDR3 DNA: TGTGCCAGCAGCCACGTCACAGGGGCGGCCGGGGAGCTGTTTTTT; CDR3 protein: CASSHVTGAAGELFF